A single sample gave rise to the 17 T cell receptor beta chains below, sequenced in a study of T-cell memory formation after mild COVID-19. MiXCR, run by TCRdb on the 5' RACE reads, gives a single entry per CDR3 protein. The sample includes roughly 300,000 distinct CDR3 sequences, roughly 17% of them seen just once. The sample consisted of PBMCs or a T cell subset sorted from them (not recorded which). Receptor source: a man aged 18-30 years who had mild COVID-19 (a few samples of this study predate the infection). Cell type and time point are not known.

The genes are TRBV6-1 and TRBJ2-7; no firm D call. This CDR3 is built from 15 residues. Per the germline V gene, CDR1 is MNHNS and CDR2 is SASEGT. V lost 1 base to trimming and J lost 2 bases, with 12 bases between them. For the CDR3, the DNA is TGTGCCAGCAGTGAAGGGGCAGGCCCAGCCTACGAGCAGTACGTC. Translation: CASSEGAGPAYEQYV.

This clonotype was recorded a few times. CDR3 bases: TGCAGCGCCGGGGACAGGGGGAACACTGAAGCTTTCTTT. Protein sequence: CSAGDRGNTEAFF. The chain carries TRBV29-1 and TRBJ1-1; 10 bases are shared with TRBD1. The length of the CDR3 is 13 residues. J gave up 1 base and V 7 bases, and 3 bases lay outside the gene matches. Germline V gives CDR1 SQVTM, CDR2 ANQGSEA.

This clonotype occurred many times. Written as DNA, the CDR3 is TGTGCCAGCAGCCAGCGGCAGACCCAGTACTTC. Amino acids: CASSQRQTQYF. The chain recombines TRBV7-2 with TRBJ2-5; D is possibly TRBD2 (5 bases). The CDR3 spans 11 residues. The germline gives CDR1 SGHTA, CDR2 FQGNSA. Trimming removed 5 bases from V and 6 bases from J, with 7 bases in between.

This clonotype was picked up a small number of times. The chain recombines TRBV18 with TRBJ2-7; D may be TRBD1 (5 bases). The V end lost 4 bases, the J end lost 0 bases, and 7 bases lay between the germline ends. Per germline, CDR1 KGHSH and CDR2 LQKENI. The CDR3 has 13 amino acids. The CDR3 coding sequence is TGTGCCAGCTCACGACAGAACTCCTACGAGCAGTACTTC. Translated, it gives CASSRQNSYEQYF.

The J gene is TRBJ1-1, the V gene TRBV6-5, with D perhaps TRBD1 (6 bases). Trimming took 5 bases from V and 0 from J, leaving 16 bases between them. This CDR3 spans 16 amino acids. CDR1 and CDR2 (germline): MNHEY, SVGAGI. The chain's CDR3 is CASSPRRTGLNTEAFF. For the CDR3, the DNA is TGTGCCAGCAGTCCCCGTCGAACAGGGTTGAACACTGAAGCTTTCTTT.

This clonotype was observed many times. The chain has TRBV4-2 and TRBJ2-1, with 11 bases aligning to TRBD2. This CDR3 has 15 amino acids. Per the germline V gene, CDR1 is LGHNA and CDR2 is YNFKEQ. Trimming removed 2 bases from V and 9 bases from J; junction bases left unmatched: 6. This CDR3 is CASSQSFSGGVEQFF. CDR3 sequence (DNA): TGTGCCAGCAGCCAATCTTTTAGCGGGGGGGTTGAGCAGTTCTTC.

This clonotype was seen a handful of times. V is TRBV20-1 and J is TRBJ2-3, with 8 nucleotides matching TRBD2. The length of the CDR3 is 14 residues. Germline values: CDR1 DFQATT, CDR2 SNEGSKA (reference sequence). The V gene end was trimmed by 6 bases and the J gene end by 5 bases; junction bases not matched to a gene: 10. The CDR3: CSAAGLGGVDTQYF. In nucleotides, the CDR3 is TGCAGTGCCGCGGGACTAGGAGGGGTAGATACGCAGTATTTT.

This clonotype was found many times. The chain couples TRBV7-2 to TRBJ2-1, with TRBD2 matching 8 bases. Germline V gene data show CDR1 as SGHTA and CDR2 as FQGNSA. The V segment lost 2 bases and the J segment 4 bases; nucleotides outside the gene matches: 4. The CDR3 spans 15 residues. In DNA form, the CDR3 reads TGTGCCAGCAGCTTACAAGCGGGGGAATACAATGAGCAGTTCTTC. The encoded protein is CASSLQAGEYNEQFF. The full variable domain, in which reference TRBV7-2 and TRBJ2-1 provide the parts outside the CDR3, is GAGVSQSPSNKVTEKGKDVELRCDPISGHTALYWYRQSLGQGLEFLIYFQGNSAPDKSGLPSDRFSAERTGGSVSTLTIQRTQQEDSAVYLCASSLQAGEYNEQFFGPGTRLTVL.

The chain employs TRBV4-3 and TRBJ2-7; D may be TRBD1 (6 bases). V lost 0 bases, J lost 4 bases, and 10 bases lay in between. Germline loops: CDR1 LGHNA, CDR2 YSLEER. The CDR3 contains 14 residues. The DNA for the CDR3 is TGCGCCAGCAGCCAAGAAACAGGGCGGTACGAGCAGTACTTC. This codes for CASSQETGRYEQYF.

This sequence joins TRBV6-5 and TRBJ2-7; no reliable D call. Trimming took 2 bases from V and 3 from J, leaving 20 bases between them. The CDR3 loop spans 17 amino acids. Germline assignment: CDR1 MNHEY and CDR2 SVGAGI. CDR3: CASSYGRKEHYFYEQYF. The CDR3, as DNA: TGTGCCAGCAGTTACGGCCGAAAGGAGCATTATTTCTACGAGCAGTACTTC.

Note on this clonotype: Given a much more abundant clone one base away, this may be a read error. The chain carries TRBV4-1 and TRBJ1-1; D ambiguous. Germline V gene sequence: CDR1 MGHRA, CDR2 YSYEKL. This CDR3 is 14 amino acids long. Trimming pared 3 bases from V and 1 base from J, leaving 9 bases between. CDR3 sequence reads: CASSHPHRNTEAFF. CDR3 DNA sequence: TGCGCCAGCAGCCATCCCCATCGGAACACTGAAGCTTTCTTT.

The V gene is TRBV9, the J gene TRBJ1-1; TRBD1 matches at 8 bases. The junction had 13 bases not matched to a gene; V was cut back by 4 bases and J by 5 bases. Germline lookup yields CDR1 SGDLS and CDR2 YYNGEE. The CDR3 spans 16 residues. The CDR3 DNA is TGTGCCAGCAGCAGGCTGACAGGGGCATCGGGGACTGAAGCTTTCTTT. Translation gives CASSRLTGASGTEAFF. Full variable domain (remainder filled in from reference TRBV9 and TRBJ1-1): DSGVTQTPKHLITATGQRVTLRCSPRSGDLSVYWYQQSLDQGLQFLIQYYNGEERAKGNILERFSAQQFPDLHSELNLSSLELGDSALYFCASSRLTGASGTEAFFGQGTRLTVV.

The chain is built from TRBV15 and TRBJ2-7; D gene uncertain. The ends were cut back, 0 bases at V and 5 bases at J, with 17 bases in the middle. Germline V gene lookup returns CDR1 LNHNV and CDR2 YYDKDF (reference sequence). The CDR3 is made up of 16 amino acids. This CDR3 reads CATSRDTSQHVNEQYF. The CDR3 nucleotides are TGTGCCACCAGCAGAGATACGTCACAGCACGTCAACGAGCAGTACTTC.

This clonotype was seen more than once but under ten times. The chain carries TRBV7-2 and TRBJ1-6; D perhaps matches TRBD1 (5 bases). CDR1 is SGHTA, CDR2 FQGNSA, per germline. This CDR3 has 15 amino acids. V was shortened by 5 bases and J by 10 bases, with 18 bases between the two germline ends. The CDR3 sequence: CASSPGPGIQSPLHF. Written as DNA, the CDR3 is TGTGCCAGCAGCCCCGGGCCAGGGATACAGTCACCCCTCCACTTT.

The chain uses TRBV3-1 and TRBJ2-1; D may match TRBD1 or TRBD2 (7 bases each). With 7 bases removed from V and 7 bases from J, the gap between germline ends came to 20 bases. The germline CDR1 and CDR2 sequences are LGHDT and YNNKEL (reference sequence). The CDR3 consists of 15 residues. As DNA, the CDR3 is TGTGCCAGCACCCAGCAGGGGGGGGCCCAGAATGAGCAGTTCTTC. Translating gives CASTQQGGAQNEQFF.

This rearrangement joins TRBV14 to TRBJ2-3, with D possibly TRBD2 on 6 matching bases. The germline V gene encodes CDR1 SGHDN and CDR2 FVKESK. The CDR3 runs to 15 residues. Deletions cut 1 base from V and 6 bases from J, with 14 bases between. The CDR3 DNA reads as TGTGCCAGCAGCCAAGTTTTTGGGGAGGCGGATACGCAGTATTTT. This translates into CASSQVFGEADTQYF.

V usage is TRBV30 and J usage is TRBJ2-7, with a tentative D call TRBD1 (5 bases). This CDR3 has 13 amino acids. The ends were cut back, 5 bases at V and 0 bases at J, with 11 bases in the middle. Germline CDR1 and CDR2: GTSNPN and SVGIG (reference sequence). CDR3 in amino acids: CAWGAGTSYEQYF. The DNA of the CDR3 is TGTGCCTGGGGGGCCGGCACCTCCTACGAGCAGTACTTC.